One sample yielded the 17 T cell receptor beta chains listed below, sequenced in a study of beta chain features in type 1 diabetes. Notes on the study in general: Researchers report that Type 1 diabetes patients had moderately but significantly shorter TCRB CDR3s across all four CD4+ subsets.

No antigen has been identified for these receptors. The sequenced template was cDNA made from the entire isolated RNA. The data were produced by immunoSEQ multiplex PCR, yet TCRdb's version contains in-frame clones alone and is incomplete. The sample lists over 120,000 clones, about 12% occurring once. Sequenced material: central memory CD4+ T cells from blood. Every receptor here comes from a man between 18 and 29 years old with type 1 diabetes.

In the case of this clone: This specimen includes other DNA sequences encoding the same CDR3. The CDR3 is CAWGRGNTEAFF. The CDR3 DNA reads TGTGCCTGGGGCAGAGGGAACACTGAAGCTTTCTTT. This rearrangement joins TRBV30 to TRBJ1-1; the D is unclear. The CDR3 sequence is 12 residues long. V was clipped by 5 bases and J by 1 base, with 8 bases between them. Per germline, CDR1 GTSNPN and CDR2 SVGIG (reference sequence).

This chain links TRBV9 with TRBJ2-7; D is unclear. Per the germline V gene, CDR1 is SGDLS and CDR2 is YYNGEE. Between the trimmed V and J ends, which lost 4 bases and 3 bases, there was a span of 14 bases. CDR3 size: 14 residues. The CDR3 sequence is CASSPQSHSYEQYF. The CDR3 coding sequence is TGTGCCAGCAGCCCACAAAGTCACAGCTACGAGCAGTACTTC.

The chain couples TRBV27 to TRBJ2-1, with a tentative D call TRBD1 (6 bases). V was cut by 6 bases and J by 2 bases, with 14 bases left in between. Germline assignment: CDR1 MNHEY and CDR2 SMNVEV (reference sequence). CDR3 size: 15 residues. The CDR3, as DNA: TGTGCCAGCAGCCAGGGGACACCTGCCTACAATGAGCAGTTCTTC. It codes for CASSQGTPAYNEQFF.

The CDR3 bases are TGCGCCAGCAGTTTTCAGGGGTTGGATGAGCAGTTCTTC. Protein sequence: CASSFQGLDEQFF. V gene TRBV10-1 combines with J gene TRBJ2-1, with a tentative D call TRBD1 (6 bases). The V end lost 5 bases, the J end lost 8 bases, and 13 bases lay between the germline ends. The CDR3 length is 13 residues. Germline V CDR1 and CDR2: WNHNN, SYGVQD (reference sequence).

This CDR3 is CASQSTRYNSPLHF. CDR3 in DNA: TGTGCCAGCCAATCGACGAGGTATAATTCACCCCTCCACTTT. The chain carries TRBV19 and TRBJ1-6; D gene unclear. The CDR3 spans 14 residues. Trimming stripped 9 bases from V and 4 bases from J, with 13 bases between. Germline V lookup: CDR1 LNHDA, CDR2 SQIVND (reference sequence). The full variable domain, with the rest looked up from reference TRBV19 and TRBJ1-6, is DGGITQSPKYLFRKEGQNVTLSCEQNLNHDAMYWYRQDPGQGLRLIYYSQIVNDFQKGDIAEGYSVSREKKESFPLTVTSAQKNPTAFYLCASQSTRYNSPLHFGNGTRLTVT.

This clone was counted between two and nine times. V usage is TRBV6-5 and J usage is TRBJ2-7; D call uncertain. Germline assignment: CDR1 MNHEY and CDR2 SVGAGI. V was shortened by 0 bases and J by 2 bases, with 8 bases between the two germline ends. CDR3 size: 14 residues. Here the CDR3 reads CASSYSIPAYEQYF. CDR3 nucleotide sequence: TGTGCCAGCAGTTACTCCATCCCCGCCTACGAGCAGTACTTC.

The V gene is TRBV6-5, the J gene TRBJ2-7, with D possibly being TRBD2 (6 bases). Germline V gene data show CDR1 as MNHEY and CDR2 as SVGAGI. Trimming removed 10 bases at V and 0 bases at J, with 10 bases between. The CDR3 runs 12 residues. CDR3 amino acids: CATHSGSYEQYF. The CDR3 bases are TGTGCCACTCATAGCGGCTCCTACGAGCAGTACTTC.

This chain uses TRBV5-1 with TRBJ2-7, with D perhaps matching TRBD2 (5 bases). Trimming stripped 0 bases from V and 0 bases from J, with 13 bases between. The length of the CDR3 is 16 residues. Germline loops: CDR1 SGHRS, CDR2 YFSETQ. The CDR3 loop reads CASSLVAAASSYEQYF. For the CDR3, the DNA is TGCGCCAGCAGCTTGGTGGCAGCGGCAAGCTCCTACGAGCAGTACTTC.

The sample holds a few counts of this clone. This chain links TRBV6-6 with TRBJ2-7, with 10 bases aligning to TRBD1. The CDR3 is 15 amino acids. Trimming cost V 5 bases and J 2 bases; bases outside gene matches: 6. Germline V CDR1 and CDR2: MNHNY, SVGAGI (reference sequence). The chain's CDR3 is CASSTSGTGAYEQYF. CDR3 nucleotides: TGTGCCAGCAGTACGTCCGGGACAGGGGCCTACGAGCAGTACTTC.

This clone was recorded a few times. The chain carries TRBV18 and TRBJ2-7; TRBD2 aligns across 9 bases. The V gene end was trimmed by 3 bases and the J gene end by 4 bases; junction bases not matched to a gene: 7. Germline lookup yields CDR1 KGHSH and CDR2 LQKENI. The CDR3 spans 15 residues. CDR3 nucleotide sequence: TGTGCCAGCTCACCTAGCGGGGGCGCGTCATACGAGCAGTACTTC. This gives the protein CASSPSGGASYEQYF.

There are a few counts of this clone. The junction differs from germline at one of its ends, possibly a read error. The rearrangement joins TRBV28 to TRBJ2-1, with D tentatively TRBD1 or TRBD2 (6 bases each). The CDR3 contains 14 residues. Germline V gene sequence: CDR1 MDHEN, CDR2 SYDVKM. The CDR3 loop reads CASGLGGRYNEQFF. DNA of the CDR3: TGTGCCAGCGGTTTGGGGGGCCGTTACAATGAGCAGTTCTTC.

The CDR3 DNA is TGTGCCAGCACCCAGACAGGGCTAACTGAAGCTTTCTTT. This encodes CASTQTGLTEAFF. The V gene is TRBV7-9, the J gene TRBJ1-1; 7 nucleotides align to TRBD1. After removal of 7 bases from V and 5 bases from J, the junction contained 7 bases not matched to a gene. Germline CDR1 and CDR2: SEHNR and FQNEAQ (reference sequence). The CDR3 extends over 13 amino acids.

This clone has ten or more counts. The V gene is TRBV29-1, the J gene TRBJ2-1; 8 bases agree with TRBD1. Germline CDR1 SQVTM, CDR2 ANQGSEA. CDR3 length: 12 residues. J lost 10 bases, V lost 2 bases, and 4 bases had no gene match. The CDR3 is CSVERTGREQFF. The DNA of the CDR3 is TGCAGCGTTGAACGGACAGGGAGAGAGCAGTTCTTC.

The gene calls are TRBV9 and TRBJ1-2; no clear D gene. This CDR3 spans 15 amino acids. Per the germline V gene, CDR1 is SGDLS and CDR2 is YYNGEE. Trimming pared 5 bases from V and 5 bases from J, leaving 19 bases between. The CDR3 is CASSAGVGLLYGYTF. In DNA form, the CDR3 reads TGTGCCAGCAGTGCCGGCGTGGGCCTACTATATGGCTACACCTTC.

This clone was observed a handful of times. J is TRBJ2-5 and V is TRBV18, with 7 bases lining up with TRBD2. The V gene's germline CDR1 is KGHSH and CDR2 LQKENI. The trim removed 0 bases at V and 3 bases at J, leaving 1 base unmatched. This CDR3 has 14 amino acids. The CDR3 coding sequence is TGTGCCAGCTCACCACCGCGGGGGAAAGAGACCCAGTACTTC. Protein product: CASSPPRGKETQYF.

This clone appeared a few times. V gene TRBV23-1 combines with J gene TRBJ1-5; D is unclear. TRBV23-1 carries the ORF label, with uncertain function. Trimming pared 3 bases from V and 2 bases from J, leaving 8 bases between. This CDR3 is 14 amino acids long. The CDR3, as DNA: TGCGCCAGCAGTCACTTAGGTGGCAATCAGCCCCAGCATTTT. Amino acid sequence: CASSHLGGNQPQHF.

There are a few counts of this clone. The CDR3 nucleotides read TGTGCCAGCAGCCCTGCTGAGGGGAAGGTCTACGAGCAGTACTTC. Translation: CASSPAEGKVYEQYF. V and J are TRBV7-2 and TRBJ2-7; perhaps D is TRBD1 or TRBD2 (5 bases each). The CDR3 has 15 amino acids. The germline CDR1 and CDR2 sequences are SGHTA and FQGNSA. The V and J ends lost 5 bases and 3 bases respectively, with 17 bases between them.